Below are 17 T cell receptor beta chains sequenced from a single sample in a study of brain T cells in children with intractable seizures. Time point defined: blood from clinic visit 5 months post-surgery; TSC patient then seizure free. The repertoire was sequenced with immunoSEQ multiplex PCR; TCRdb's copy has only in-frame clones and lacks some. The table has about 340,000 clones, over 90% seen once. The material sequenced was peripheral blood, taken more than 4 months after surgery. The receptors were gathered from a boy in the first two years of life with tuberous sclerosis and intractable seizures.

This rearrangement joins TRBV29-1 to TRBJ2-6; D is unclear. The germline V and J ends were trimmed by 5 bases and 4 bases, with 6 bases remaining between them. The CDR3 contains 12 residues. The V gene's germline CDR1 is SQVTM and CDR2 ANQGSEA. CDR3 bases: TGCAGCGTTTGGTCAGGGGCCAACGTCCTGACTTTC. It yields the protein CSVWSGANVLTF.

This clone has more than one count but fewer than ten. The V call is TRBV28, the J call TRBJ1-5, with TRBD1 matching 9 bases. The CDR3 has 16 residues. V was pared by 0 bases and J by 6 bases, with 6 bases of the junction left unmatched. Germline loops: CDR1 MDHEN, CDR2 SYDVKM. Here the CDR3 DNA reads TGTGCCAGCAGTTTATGGGGACAGGGAAGCGGTCAGCCCCAGCATTTT. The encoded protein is CASSLWGQGSGQPQHF. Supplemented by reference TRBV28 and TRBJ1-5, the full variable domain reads DVKVTQSSRYLVKRTGEKVFLECVQDMDHENMFWYRQDPGLGLRLIYFSYDVKMKEKGDIPEGYSVSREKKERFSLILESASTNQTSMYLCASSLWGQGSGQPQHFGDGTRLSIL.

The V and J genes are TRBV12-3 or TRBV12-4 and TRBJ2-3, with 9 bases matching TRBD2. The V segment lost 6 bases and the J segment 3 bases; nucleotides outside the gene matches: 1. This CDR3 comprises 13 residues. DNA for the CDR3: TGTGCCAGCAGAGCGGGAGGAACAGATACGCAGTATTTT. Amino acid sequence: CASRAGGTDTQYF.

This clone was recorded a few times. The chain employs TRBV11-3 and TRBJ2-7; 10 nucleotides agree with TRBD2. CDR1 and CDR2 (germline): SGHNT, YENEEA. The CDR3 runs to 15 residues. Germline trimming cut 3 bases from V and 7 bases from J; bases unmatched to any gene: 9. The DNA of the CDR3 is TGTGCCAGCAGCTTGCGTCTAGCGGGAGCGGAGGAGCAGTACTTC. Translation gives CASSLRLAGAEEQYF.

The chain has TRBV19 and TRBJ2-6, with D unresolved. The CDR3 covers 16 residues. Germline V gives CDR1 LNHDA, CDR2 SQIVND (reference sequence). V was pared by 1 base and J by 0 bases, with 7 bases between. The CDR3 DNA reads TGTGCCAGTAGTATAGGGCATAGCTCTGGGGCCAACGTCCTGACTTTC. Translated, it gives CASSIGHSSGANVLTF.

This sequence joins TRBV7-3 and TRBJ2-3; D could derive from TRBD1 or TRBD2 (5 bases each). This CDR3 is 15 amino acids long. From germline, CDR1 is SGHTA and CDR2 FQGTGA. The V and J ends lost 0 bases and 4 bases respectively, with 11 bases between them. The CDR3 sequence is CASSLTQGTADTQYF. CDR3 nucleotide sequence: TGTGCCAGCAGCTTAACACAAGGGACGGCAGATACGCAGTATTTT.

The CDR3 sequence: CASSLAGEGGSPLHF. The CDR3 coding sequence is TGTGCCAGCAGTTTAGCGGGGGAGGGGGGTTCACCCCTCCACTTT. The chain recombines TRBV27 with TRBJ1-6, with D tentatively TRBD1 (6 bases). The germline V and J ends were trimmed by 2 bases and 9 bases, with 14 bases remaining between them. CDR1 MNHEY and CDR2 SMNVEV come from the germline V gene (reference sequence). The CDR3 consists of 15 residues.

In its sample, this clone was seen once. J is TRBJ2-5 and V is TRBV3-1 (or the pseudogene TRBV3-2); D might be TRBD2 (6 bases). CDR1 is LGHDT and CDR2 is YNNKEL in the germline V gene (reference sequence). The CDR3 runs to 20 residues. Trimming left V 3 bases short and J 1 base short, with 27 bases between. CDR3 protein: CASSHNLVFSGVITQETQYF. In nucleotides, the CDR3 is TGTGCCAGCAGCCACAACCTTGTGTTTTCGGGAGTGATAACCCAAGAGACCCAGTACTTC.

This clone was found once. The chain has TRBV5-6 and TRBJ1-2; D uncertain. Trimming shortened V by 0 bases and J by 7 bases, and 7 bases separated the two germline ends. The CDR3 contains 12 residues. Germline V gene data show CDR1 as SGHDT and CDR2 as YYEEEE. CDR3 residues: CASSLDLGGYTF. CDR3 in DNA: TGTGCCAGCAGCTTGGACCTCGGTGGCTACACCTTC.

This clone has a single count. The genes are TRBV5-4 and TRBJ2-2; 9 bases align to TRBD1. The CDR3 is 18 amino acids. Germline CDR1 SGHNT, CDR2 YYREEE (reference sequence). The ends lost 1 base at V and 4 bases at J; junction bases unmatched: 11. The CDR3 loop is CASSLKVGTGRGTGELFF. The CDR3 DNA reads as TGTGCCAGCAGCTTGAAAGTCGGGACAGGGAGGGGCACCGGGGAGCTGTTTTTT.

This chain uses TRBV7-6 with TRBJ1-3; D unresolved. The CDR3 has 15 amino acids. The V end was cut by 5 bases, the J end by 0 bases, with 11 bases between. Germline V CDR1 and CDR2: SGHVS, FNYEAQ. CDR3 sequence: CASSPERYSGNTIYF. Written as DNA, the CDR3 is TGTGCCAGCAGCCCAGAGCGTTACTCTGGAAACACCATATATTTT. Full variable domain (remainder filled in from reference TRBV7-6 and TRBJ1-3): GAGVSQSPRYKVTKRGQDVALRCDPISGHVSLYWYRQALGQGPEFLTYFNYEAQQDKSGLPNDRFSAERPEGSISTLTIQRTEQRDSAMYRCASSPERYSGNTIYFGEGSWLTVV.

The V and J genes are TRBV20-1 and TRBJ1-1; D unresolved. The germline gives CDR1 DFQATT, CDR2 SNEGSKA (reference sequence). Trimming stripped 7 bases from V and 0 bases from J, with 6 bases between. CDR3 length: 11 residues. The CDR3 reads CSVVLNTEAFF. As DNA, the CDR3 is TGCAGTGTTGTCTTGAACACTGAAGCTTTCTTT.

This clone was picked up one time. The CDR3 nucleotides are TGTGCCTGGAGTAGGGAGACTGAAGCTTTCTTT. Its translation: CAWSRETEAFF. The chain couples TRBV30 to TRBJ1-1, with D uncertain. V was pared by 2 bases and J by 5 bases, with 6 bases between. Germline CDR1 reads GTSNPN; CDR2 reads SVGIG (reference sequence). There are 11 residues in the CDR3.

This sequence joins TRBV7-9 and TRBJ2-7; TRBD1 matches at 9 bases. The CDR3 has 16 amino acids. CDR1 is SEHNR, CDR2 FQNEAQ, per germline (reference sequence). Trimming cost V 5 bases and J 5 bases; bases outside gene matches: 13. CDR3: CASSPEPGQGSHEQYF. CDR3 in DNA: TGTGCCAGCAGCCCAGAACCGGGACAGGGTAGCCACGAGCAGTACTTC.

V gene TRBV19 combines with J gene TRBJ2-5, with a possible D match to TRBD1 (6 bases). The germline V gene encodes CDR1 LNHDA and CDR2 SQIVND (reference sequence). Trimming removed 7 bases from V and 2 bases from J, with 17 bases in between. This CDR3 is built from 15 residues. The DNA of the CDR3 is TGTGCCAGTAAGGAAGGCAGGGGACAACAAGAGACCCAGTACTTC. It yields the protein CASKEGRGQQETQYF.

The CDR3 spells CASSMGDRQSSYNEQFF. CDR3 DNA: TGTGCCAGTAGTATGGGTGACAGACAGAGCTCCTACAATGAGCAGTTCTTC. The V gene is TRBV19, the J gene TRBJ2-1; possible D gene TRBD1, 5 bases. Trimming left V 3 bases short and J 0 bases short, with 15 bases between. The CDR3 has 17 residues. In germline, CDR1 is LNHDA, CDR2 SQIVND (reference sequence).

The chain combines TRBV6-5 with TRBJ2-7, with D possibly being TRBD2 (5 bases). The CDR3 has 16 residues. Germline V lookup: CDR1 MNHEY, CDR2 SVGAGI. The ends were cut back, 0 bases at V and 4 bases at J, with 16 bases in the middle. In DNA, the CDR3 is TGTGCCAGCAGTTACTCGATATCCGGGAATGGGTACGAGCAGTACTTC. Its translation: CASSYSISGNGYEQYF.